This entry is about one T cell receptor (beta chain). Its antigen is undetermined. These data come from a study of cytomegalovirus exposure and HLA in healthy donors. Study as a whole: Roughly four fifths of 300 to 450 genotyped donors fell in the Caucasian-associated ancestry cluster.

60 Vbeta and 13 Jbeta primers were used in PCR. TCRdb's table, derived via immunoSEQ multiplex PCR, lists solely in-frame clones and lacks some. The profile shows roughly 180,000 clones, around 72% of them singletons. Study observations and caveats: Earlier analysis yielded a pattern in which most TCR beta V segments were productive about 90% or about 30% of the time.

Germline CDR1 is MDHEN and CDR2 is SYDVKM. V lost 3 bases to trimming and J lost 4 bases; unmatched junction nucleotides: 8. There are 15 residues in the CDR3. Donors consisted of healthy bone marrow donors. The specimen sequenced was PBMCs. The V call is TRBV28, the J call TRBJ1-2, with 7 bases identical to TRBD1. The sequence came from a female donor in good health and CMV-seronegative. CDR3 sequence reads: CASSFPPTGAYGYTF. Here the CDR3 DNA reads TGTGCCAGCAGTTTTCCCCCCACAGGGGCCTATGGCTACACCTTC.